This TCR beta chain came from a study of breast tumors, draining lymph nodes, adjacent tissues. J was trimmed by 5 bases and V by 4 bases; bases with no gene match: 9. Per germline, CDR1 MRHNA and CDR2 SNTAGT. The CDR3 runs 15 residues. Axillary draining lymph nodes of breast cancer patients supplied the node samples. TCRdb passed the multiplex PCR reads through MiXCR, listing each CDR3 protein once. The repertoire holds about 130,000 distinct CDR3 sequences, with around 20% as singletons. Study-wide points: Compared with lymph nodes, tumors were less diverse; compared with nontumor tissue, more. Findings are consistent with lymph node origin and intratumoral expansion of most tumor T cells.

In its sample, this clonotype was seen many times. Its antigen is still unknown. This TCR came from a female donor with breast cancer. Some clones in this sample may be carry-over from other donors' samples. The sample comprised axillary lymph node tissue. The rearrangement uses TRBV6-4 and TRBJ2-5; 8 nucleotides line up with TRBD2. The CDR3 bases are TGTGCCAGCAGTGCGGCAGCGGGAGCGACTGAGACCCAGTACTTC. Protein sequence: CASSAAAGATETQYF.